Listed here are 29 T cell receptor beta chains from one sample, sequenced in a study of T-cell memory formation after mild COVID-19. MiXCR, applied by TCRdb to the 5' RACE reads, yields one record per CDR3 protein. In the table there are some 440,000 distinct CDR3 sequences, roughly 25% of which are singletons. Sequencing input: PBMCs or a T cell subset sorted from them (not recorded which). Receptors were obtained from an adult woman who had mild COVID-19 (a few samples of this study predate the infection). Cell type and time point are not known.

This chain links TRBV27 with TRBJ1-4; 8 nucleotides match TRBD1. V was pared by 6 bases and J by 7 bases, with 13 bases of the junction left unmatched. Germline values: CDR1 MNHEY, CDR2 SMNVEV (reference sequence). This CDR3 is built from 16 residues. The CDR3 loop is CASRIFDRGVCEKLFF. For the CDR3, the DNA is TGTGCCAGCAGGATATTCGACAGGGGAGTTTGTGAAAAACTGTTTTTT.

The CDR3, as DNA: TGTGCCAGCAGCGAGATGTCTCTATTTTCAGCTTTCTTT. It yields the protein CASSEMSLFSAFF. The chain recombines TRBV2 with TRBJ1-1; D is uncertain. CDR3 length equals 13 residues. V lost 6 bases to trimming and J lost 10 bases, with 18 bases between them. From germline, CDR1 is SNHLY and CDR2 FYNNEI.

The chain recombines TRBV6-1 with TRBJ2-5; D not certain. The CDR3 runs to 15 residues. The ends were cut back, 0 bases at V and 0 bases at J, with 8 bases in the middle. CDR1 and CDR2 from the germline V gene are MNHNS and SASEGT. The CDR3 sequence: CASSEAGWYQETQYF. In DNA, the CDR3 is TGTGCCAGCAGTGAAGCGGGTTGGTACCAAGAGACCCAGTACTTC.

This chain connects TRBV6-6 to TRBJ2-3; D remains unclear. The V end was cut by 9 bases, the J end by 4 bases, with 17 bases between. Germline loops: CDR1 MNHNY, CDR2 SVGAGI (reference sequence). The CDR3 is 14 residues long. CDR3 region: CASCLSGSADTQYF. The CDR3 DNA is TGTGCCAGTTGCCTCTCGGGTAGTGCAGATACGCAGTATTTT.

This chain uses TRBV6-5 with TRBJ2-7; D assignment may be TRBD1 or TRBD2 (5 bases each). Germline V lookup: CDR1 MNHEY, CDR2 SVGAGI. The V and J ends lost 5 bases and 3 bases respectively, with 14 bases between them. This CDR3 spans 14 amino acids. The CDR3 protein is CASSRDGSDYEQYF. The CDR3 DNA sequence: TGTGCCAGCAGTCGGGACGGATCAGACTACGAGCAGTACTTC.

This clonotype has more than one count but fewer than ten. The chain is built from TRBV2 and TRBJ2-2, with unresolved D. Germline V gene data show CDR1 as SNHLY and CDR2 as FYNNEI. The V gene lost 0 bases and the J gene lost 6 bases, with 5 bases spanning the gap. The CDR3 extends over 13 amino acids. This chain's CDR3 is CASSEALAGELFF. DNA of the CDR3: TGTGCCAGCAGTGAAGCGCTGGCCGGGGAGCTGTTTTTT.

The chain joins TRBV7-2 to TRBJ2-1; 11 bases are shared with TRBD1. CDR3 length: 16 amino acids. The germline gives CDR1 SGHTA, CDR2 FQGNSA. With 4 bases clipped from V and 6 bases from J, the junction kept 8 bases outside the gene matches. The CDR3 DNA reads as TGTGCCAGCAGCTCACGCCGAGGACAGGGGGCCAATGAGCAGTTCTTC. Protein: CASSSRRGQGANEQFF.

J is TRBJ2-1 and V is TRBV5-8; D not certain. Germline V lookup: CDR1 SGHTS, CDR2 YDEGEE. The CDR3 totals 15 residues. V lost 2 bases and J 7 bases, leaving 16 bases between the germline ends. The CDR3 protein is CASSLGSPIKNEQFF. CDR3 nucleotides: TGTGCCAGCAGCTTAGGTTCGCCCATCAAGAATGAGCAGTTCTTC.

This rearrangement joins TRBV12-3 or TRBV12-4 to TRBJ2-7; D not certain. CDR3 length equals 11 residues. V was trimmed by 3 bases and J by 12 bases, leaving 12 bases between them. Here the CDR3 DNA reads TGTGCCAGCAGTTTGGGCCGGCTGCTGTACTTC. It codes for CASSLGRLLYF.

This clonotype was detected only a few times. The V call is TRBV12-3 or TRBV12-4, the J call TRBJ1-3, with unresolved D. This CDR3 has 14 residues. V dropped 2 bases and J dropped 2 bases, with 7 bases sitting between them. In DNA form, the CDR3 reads TGTGCCAGCAGTTTAAGACTCACTGGAAACACCATATATTTT. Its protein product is CASSLRLTGNTIYF.

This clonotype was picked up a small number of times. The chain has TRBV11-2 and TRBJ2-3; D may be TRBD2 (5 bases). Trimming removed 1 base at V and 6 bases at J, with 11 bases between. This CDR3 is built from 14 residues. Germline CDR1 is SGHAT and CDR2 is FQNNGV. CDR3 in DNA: TGTGCCAGCAGCTTAGGTTCTTCGGGGGATACGCAGTATTTT. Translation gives CASSLGSSGDTQYF.

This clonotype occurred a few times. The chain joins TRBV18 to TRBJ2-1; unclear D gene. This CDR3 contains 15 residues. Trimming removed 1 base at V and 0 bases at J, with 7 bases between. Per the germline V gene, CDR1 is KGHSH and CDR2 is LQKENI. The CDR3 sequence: CASSPRADSYNEQFF. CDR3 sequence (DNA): TGTGCCAGCTCACCACGCGCGGACTCCTACAATGAGCAGTTCTTC.

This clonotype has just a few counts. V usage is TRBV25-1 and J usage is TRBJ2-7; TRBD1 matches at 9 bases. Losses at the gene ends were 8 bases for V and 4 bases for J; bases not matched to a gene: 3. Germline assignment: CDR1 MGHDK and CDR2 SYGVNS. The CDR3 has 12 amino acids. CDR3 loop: CASGTGWYEQYF. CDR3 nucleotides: TGTGCCAGCGGGACAGGGTGGTACGAGCAGTACTTC.

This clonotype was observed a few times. In DNA form, the CDR3 reads TGTGCCAGCAAGGTGGCTAGCGGGGACGCGGGGAAAGAGACCCAGTACTTC. Translating gives CASKVASGDAGKETQYF. This chain connects TRBV2 to TRBJ2-5; the match to TRBD2 covers 9 bases. The CDR3 runs 17 residues. V trimming: 7 bases; J trimming: 3 bases; junction bases outside the gene matches: 15. In germline, CDR1 is SNHLY, CDR2 FYNNEI.

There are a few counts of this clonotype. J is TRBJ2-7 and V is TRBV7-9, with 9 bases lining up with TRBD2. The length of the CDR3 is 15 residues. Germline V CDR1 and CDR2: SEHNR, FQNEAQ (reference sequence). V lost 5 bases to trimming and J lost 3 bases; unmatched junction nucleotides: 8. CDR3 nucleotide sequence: TGTGCCAGCAGCCACCCGGGACTAGCAGTCTACGAGCAGTACTTC. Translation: CASSHPGLAVYEQYF.

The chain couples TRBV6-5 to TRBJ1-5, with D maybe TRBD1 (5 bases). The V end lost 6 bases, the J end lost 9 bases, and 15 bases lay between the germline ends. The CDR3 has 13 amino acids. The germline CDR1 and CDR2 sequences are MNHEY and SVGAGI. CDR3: CASRRIGTGPQHF. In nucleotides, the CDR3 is TGTGCCAGCAGAAGGATAGGGACGGGGCCCCAGCATTTT.

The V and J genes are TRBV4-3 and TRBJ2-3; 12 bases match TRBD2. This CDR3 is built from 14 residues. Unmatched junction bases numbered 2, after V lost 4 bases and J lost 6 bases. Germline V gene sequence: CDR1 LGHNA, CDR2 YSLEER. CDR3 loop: CASSPTSGGDTQYF. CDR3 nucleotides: TGCGCCAGCAGCCCTACTAGCGGGGGGGATACGCAGTATTTT.

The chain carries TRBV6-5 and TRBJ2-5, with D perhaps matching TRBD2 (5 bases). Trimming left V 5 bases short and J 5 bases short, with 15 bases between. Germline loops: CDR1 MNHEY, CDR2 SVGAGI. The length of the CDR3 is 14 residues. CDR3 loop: CASSQTEGAETQYF. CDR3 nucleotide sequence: TGTGCCAGCAGTCAGACCGAGGGCGCGGAGACCCAGTACTTC.

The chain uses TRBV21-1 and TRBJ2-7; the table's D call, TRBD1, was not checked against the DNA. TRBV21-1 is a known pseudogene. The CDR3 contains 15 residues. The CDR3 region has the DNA TGTGCCAGCAGCCGTGGGGACAGGGTTGACTACGAGCAGTACTTC. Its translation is CASSRGDRVDYEQYF.

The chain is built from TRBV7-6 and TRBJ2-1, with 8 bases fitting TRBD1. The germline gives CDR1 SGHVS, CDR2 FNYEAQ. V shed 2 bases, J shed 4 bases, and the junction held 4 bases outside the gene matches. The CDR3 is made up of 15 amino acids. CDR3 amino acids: CASSLSDRVYNEQFF. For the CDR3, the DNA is TGTGCCAGCAGCTTATCGGACAGGGTATACAATGAGCAGTTCTTC.

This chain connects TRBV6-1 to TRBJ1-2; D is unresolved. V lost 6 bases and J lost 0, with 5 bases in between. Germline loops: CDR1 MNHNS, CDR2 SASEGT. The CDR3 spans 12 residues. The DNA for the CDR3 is TGTGCCAGCAGACAGACTAACTATGGCTACACCTTC. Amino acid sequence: CASRQTNYGYTF.

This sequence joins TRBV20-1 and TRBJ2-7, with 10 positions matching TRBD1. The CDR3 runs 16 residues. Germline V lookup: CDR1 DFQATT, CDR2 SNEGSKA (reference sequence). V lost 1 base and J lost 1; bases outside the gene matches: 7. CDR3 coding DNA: TGCAGTGCTAGAGTAACCTGGGACAGGGGATCCTACGAGCAGTACTTC. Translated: CSARVTWDRGSYEQYF.

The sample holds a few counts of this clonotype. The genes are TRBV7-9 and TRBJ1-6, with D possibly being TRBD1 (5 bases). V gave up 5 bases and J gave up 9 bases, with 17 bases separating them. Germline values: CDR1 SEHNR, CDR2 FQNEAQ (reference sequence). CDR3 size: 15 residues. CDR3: CASSRATGVSSPLHF. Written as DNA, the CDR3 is TGTGCCAGCAGCCGGGCGACGGGGGTCAGTTCACCCCTCCACTTT. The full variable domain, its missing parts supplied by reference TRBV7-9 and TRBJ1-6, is DTGVSQNPRHKITKRGQNVTFRCDPISEHNRLYWYRQTLGQGPEFLTYFQNEAQLEKSRLLSDRFSAERPKGSFSTLEIQRTEQGDSAMYLCASSRATGVSSPLHFGNGTRLTVT.

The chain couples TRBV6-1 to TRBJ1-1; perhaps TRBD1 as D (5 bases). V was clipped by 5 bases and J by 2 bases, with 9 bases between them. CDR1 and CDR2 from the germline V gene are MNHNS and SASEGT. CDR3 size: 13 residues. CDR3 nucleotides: TGTGCCAGCAGTTGGGACTCCAACACTGAAGCTTTCTTT. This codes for CASSWDSNTEAFF.

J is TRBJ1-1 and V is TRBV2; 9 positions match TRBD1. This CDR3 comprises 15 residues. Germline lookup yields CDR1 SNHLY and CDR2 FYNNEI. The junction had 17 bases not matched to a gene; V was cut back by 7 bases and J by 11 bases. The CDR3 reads CASIIGDREGPHAFF. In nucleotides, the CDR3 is TGTGCCAGCATCATAGGGGACAGGGAAGGGCCCCACGCTTTCTTT.

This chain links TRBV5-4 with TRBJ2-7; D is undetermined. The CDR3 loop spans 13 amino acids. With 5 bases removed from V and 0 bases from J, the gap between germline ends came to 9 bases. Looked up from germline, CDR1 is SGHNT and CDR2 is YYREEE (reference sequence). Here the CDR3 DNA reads TGTGCCAGCAGGGCATTACACTCCTACGAGCAGTACTTC. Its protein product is CASRALHSYEQYF.

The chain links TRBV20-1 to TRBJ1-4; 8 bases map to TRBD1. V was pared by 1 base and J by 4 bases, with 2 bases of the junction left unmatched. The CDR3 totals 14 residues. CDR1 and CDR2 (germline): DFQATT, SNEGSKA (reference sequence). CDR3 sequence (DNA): TGCAGTGCTAGAGGACAGGGGAATAATGAAAAACTGTTTTTT. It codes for CSARGQGNNEKLFF.

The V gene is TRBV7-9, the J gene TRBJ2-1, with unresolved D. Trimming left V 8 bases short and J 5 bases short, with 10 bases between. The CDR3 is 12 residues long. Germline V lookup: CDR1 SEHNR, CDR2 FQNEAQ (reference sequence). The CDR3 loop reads CASARMHNEQFF. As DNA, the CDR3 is TGTGCCAGCGCCCGAATGCACAATGAGCAGTTCTTC. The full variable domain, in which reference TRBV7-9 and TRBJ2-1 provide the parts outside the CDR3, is DTGVSQNPRHKITKRGQNVTFRCDPISEHNRLYWYRQTLGQGPEFLTYFQNEAQLEKSRLLSDRFSAERPKGSFSTLEIQRTEQGDSAMYLCASARMHNEQFFGPGTRLTVL.

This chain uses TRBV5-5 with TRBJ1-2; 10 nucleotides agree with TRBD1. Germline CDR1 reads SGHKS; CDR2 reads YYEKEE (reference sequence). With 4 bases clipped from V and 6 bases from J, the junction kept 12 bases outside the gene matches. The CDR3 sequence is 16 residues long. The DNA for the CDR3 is TGTGCCAGCAGCCAAATAGGACAGGGGGATATCGATGGCTACACCTTC. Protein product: CASSQIGQGDIDGYTF.